One and the same sample provided the 16 T cell receptor beta chains below, sequenced in a study of CD8+ T cells in alopecia areata. Treatment: oral pan-JAK inhibitor, 5-10 mg twice daily. Reverse transcribed after extraction, RNA yielded cDNA as the sequencing template. TCRdb's copy holds only in-frame clones and misses some; the assay was immunoSEQ multiplex PCR. The table has fewer than 150,000 clones, 50% to 75% seen once. The input for sequencing was CD8+ T cells sorted from blood, taken at week 4, from a patient treated with tofacitinib. The origin of the receptors is a human donor with alopecia areata.

The gene calls are TRBV30 and TRBJ2-6; the D is unclear. V was trimmed by 4 bases and J by 2 bases, leaving 6 bases between them. Germline V lookup: CDR1 GTSNPN, CDR2 SVGIG (reference sequence). The length of the CDR3 is 13 residues. The CDR3 protein is CAWTNPGANVLTF. The DNA for the CDR3 is TGTGCCTGGACAAATCCTGGGGCCAACGTCCTGACTTTC.

V and J are TRBV19 and TRBJ1-1, with 7 bases lining up with TRBD1. This CDR3 is 12 amino acids long. Germline V gives CDR1 LNHDA, CDR2 SQIVND (reference sequence). V lost 7 bases, J lost 4 bases, and 3 bases stayed unmatched. The CDR3 loop is CASTRGSTEAFF. Here the CDR3 DNA reads TGTGCCAGTACCAGGGGGTCCACTGAAGCTTTCTTT.

The chain recombines TRBV27 with TRBJ2-3; 8 bases map to TRBD2. Germline assignment: CDR1 MNHEY and CDR2 SMNVEV (reference sequence). This CDR3 comprises 14 residues. Trimming cost V 7 bases and J 2 bases; bases outside gene matches: 5. The CDR3 sequence is CASKGGGTTDTQYF. The CDR3 DNA reads as TGTGCCAGCAAAGGCGGGGGGACCACAGATACGCAGTATTTT.

J is TRBJ2-7 and V is TRBV29-1; unclear D gene. The length of the CDR3 is 13 residues. Trimming shortened V by 0 bases and J by 0 bases, and 6 bases separated the two germline ends. Germline V gene lookup returns CDR1 SQVTM and CDR2 ANQGSEA. DNA of the CDR3: TGCAGCGTTGAAGAAGGCTTCTCCTACGAGCAGTACTTC. It translates to CSVEEGFSYEQYF.

The chain is built from TRBV7-6 and TRBJ1-2; D may be TRBD1 (5 bases). V lost 1 base to trimming and J lost 1 base, with 10 bases between them. Germline V gene data show CDR1 as SGHVS and CDR2 as FNYEAQ. The CDR3 covers 15 residues. The CDR3 sequence is CASSLVTDINYGYTF. CDR3 DNA sequence: TGTGCCAGCAGCTTAGTAACGGACATTAACTATGGCTACACCTTC.

This clone was seen a handful of times. The rearrangement links TRBV29-1 to TRBJ1-2, with 10 bases fitting TRBD1. The CDR3 runs 14 residues. Per germline, CDR1 SQVTM and CDR2 ANQGSEA. The V segment lost 7 bases and the J segment 6 bases; nucleotides outside the gene matches: 11. The CDR3 DNA sequence: TGCAGCGGATCGACAGGGGGCGCGTTTAATGGCTACACCTTC. As protein: CSGSTGGAFNGYTF.

V usage is TRBV5-1 and J usage is TRBJ2-5; 7 positions match TRBD2. The CDR3 spans 14 residues. Unmatched junction bases numbered 10, after V lost 6 bases and J lost 5 bases. Germline V gene lookup returns CDR1 SGHRS and CDR2 YFSETQ. The CDR3 DNA follows: TGCGCCAGCACTCCATCCTTCGGGGGGGAGACCCAGTACTTC. Encoded protein: CASTPSFGGETQYF.

J is TRBJ2-2 and V is TRBV30; D is uncertain. Trimming stripped 0 bases from V and 6 bases from J, with 5 bases between. The CDR3 has 12 amino acids. The germline CDR1 and CDR2 sequences are GTSNPN and SVGIG (reference sequence). The DNA of the CDR3 is TGTGCCTGGAGTGTAACTGCCGGGGAGCTGTTTTTT. Translation: CAWSVTAGELFF. Looking up the rest from reference TRBV30 and TRBJ2-2 gives the full variable domain: SQTIHQWPATLVQPVGSPLSLECTVEGTSNPNLYWYRQAAGRGLQLLFYSVGIGQISSEVPQNLSASRPQDRQFILSSKKLLLSDSGFYLCAWSVTAGELFFGEGSRLTVL.

V and J are TRBV29-1 and TRBJ1-2; 11 bases are shared with TRBD1. Germline-derived CDR1 and CDR2 are SQVTM and ANQGSEA. V lost 4 bases, J lost 4 bases, and 17 bases stayed unmatched. The CDR3 has 18 amino acids. The CDR3, as DNA: TGCAGCGTTGTAGGACAGGGGGCAAACCTGCGAGAGCTCTATGGCTACACCTTC. Its translation is CSVVGQGANLRELYGYTF.

Concerning this clone itself: At the DNA level, this CDR3 is encoded by other sequences in the same sample as well. This rearrangement joins TRBV11-2 to TRBJ2-1; D is unresolved. CDR1 is SGHAT, CDR2 FQNNGV, per germline. Trimming shortened V by 3 bases and J by 5 bases, and 5 bases separated the two germline ends. This CDR3 has 12 residues. The DNA for the CDR3 is TGTGCCAGCAGCTTGACCAACAATGAGCAGTTCTTC. Its translation: CASSLTNNEQFF.

Points on this clone: A far larger clone is one nucleotide away, so this likely arose from a read error. The rearrangement joins TRBV27 to TRBJ2-7, with a tentative D call TRBD2 (5 bases). The CDR3 extends over 16 amino acids. V was pared by 6 bases and J by 1 base, with 19 bases between. In germline, CDR1 is MNHEY, CDR2 SMNVEV (reference sequence). CDR3 amino acids: CASSHSFGEASYEQYF. For the CDR3, the DNA is TGTGCCAGCAGCCATTCGTTCGGGGAAGCGTCCTACGAGCAGTACTTC.

The gene calls are TRBV10-2 and TRBJ2-1; 7 bases are shared with TRBD2. The J segment lost 8 bases and the V segment lost 4 bases, leaving 11 bases of the junction unmatched. CDR1 WSHSY and CDR2 SAAADI come from the germline V gene. The CDR3 loop spans 15 amino acids. The chain's CDR3 is CASSGAREGRDEQFF. In DNA form, the CDR3 reads TGCGCCAGCAGTGGGGCCAGGGAGGGGAGAGATGAGCAGTTCTTC.

V and J are TRBV30 and TRBJ1-2, with D uncertain. Trimming pared 1 base from V and 8 bases from J, leaving 8 bases between. This CDR3 has 11 amino acids. Germline CDR1 is GTSNPN and CDR2 is SVGIG (reference sequence). The CDR3 bases are TGTGCCTGGAGTGAATCAGTGGGCTACACCTTC. This encodes CAWSESVGYTF.

This CDR3 reads CSVVGGAEAFF. For the CDR3, the DNA is TGCAGCGTTGTTGGGGGAGCTGAAGCTTTCTTT. The chain is built from TRBV29-1 and TRBJ1-1, with D tentatively TRBD1 (5 bases). The V end was cut by 4 bases, the J end by 6 bases, with 9 bases between. CDR1 and CDR2 (germline): SQVTM, ANQGSEA. There are 11 residues in the CDR3.

This clone was recorded only once. The chain joins TRBV10-3 to TRBJ2-7; D remains ambiguous. CDR1 is ENHRY and CDR2 is SYGVKD in the germline V gene. V was clipped by 3 bases and J by 3 bases, with 9 bases between them. The CDR3 runs to 13 residues. CDR3 DNA sequence: TGTGCCATCAGTGAAGGGATAGACTACGAGCAGTACTTC. Its translation: CAISEGIDYEQYF.

This clone was picked up one time. V usage is TRBV5-1 and J usage is TRBJ1-6; D uncertain. The V end was cut by 0 bases, the J end by 8 bases, with 18 bases between. The CDR3 loop spans 17 amino acids. Per the germline V gene, CDR1 is SGHRS and CDR2 is YFSETQ. For the CDR3, the DNA is TGCGCCAGCAGCTTGGGATATGGGGAACTGGGGTATTCACCCCTCCACTTT. Translation: CASSLGYGELGYSPLHF.